Following are 8 T cell receptor beta chains from one sample sequenced in a study of shared clonotypes between healthy human individuals. CD45RO-negative CD8 cells positively selected for CCR7 made up the naive population, which excluded terminally differentiated effector memory CD45RA+ cells. Generated by immunoSEQ multiplex PCR, the TCRdb table keeps only in-frame clones and is missing some. This table holds about 590,000 clones, around 95% found once. The sequenced sample consisted of naive CD8+ T cells sorted from blood. These receptors all stem from a woman in her thirties in good health.

V gene TRBV27 combines with J gene TRBJ2-5; D ambiguous. V shed 1 base and J shed 1 base, with 7 bases lying between them. Germline CDR1 and CDR2: MNHEY and SMNVEV (reference sequence). The CDR3 sequence is 14 residues long. CDR3 sequence reads: CASSLFLGQETQYF. CDR3 coding DNA: TGTGCCAGCAGTTTATTCCTTGGCCAAGAGACCCAGTACTTC.

The chain uses TRBV4-1 and TRBJ2-1; D possibly matches TRBD1 or TRBD2 (5 bases each). V lost 1 base and J lost 1, with 14 bases in between. CDR1 is MGHRA and CDR2 is YSYEKL in the germline V gene. The length of the CDR3 is 17 residues. CDR3 loop: CASSQVPGTESYNEQFF. The CDR3 DNA follows: TGCGCCAGCAGCCAAGTACCCGGGACCGAGTCCTACAATGAGCAGTTCTTC.

The chain joins TRBV27 to TRBJ2-4; D call uncertain. V was pared by 5 bases and J by 6 bases, with 14 bases between. The length of the CDR3 is 14 residues. Germline CDR1 reads MNHEY; CDR2 reads SMNVEV (reference sequence). The CDR3, as DNA: TGTGCCAGCAGTCCCCCAGGTGGGGTAAACATTCAGTACTTC. Translation: CASSPPGGVNIQYF.

The rearrangement joins TRBV2 to TRBJ2-7; a weak D match, TRBD1 (6 bases). The CDR3 has 14 residues. CDR1 and CDR2 from the germline V gene are SNHLY and FYNNEI. Trimming took off 3 bases at V and 1 base at J, with 10 bases between the two ends. The CDR3 sequence is CASSDGGVSYEQYF. In DNA, the CDR3 is TGTGCCAGCAGTGATGGGGGCGTTTCCTACGAGCAGTACTTC. The entire variable domain, with the rest obtained from reference TRBV2 and TRBJ2-7, is as follows: EPEVTQTPSHQVTQMGQEVILRCVPISNHLYFYWYRQILGQKVEFLVSFYNNEISEKSEIFDDQFSVERPDGSNFTLKIRSTKLEDSAMYFCASSDGGVSYEQYFGPGTRLTVT.

The chain has TRBV4-2 and TRBJ2-2; 8 bases are shared with TRBD2. V dropped 0 bases and J dropped 6; count of bases not matched to a gene: 15. Germline V gene lookup returns CDR1 LGHNA and CDR2 YNFKEQ. The CDR3 totals 19 residues. The CDR3 loop is CASSQDGAGGGGPAGELFF. The CDR3 nucleotides read TGTGCCAGCAGCCAAGATGGAGCCGGTGGCGGGGGGCCGGCCGGGGAGCTGTTTTTT.

Only one count was recorded for this clone. V and J are TRBV2 and TRBJ1-5; the D is unclear. The CDR3 runs 15 residues. V lost 2 bases and J 6 bases, leaving 14 bases between the germline ends. Per the germline V gene, CDR1 is SNHLY and CDR2 is FYNNEI. The CDR3 sequence is CASSESLQRSQPQHF. As DNA, the CDR3 is TGTGCCAGCAGTGAATCCCTCCAACGGAGTCAGCCCCAGCATTTT.

This sequence joins TRBV5-6 and TRBJ1-5; 9 nucleotides align to TRBD1. This CDR3 has 15 amino acids. Germline assignment: CDR1 SGHDT and CDR2 YYEEEE. Trimming took 3 bases from V and 7 from J; bases not matched to a gene: 8. CDR3 residues: CASSWGTGLGQPQHF. The CDR3 DNA reads TGTGCCAGCAGCTGGGGGACAGGGCTTGGGCAGCCCCAGCATTTT.

The sample holds one count of this clone. CDR3 in DNA: TGTGCCAGCAGCTTCGACGCAACTAGCGATACCCCCACCGGGGAGCTGTTTTTT. As protein: CASSFDATSDTPTGELFF. The J gene is TRBJ2-2, the V gene TRBV11-2; 7 bases are shared with TRBD2. Per germline, CDR1 SGHAT and CDR2 FQNNGV. The ends lost 3 bases at V and 4 bases at J; junction bases unmatched: 14. The CDR3 sequence is 18 residues long.